This T cell receptor (beta chain) was found in a study of T cell clusters in autoimmune cytopenias. According to its frequency, this clonotype is medium-sized (0.01 to 0.1%). Some 34,000 genome equivalents of blood DNA were amplified for TRB. Multiplex touch-down PCR amplified TRB using TRB-A and TRB-B pools in one tube. One entry per CDR3 protein, without DNA, is what TCRdb gives after re-calling the multiplex PCR reads. The listing records thousands of distinct CDR3 sequences. The germline V gene has CDR1 MNHEY and CDR2 SVGAGI. This CDR3 has 15 amino acids. In addition, the sample was reused for a study of T cell repertoires in aging, cancer and after chemotherapy.

Sequencing was done on a sample of peripheral blood. This chain uses TRBV6-5 with TRBJ2-7; with no DNA, the TCRdb D assignment of TRBD1 cannot be verified. The origin of this receptor is a human donor in good health. The CDR3 sequence is CASTLGRWGPYEQYF.